Presented here are 28 T cell receptor beta chains from one specimen sequenced in a study of regulatory T cells in long-lasting Graves disease. Time point meaning: newly diagnosed GD, antithyroid drugs for less than 3 months. PBMCs provided the RNA from which the TCR library was made. To make TCR beta libraries, researchers used iRepertoire HTBI primers and Arm-PCR of CDR3 regions. Each CDR3 protein is one row after TCRdb ran MiXCR on the multiplex PCR reads. Of approximately 560,000 distinct CDR3 sequences listed, 15% to 20% are singletons. These data were also filed under a second study, of T cells in Graves' hyperthyroidism and ophthalmopathy.

The sequenced sample was peripheral blood mononuclear cells (PBMCs), obtained at new diagnosis, from a patient treated with antithyroid drugs. The receptors stem from a man between 18 and 35 years old with Graves disease.

In this sample, this clonotype turned up many times. This rearrangement joins TRBV30 to TRBJ2-7; TRBD2 agrees at 7 bases. CDR3 length: 13 residues. Germline V gene lookup returns CDR1 GTSNPN and CDR2 SVGIG (reference sequence). V lost 4 bases, J lost 3 bases, and 6 bases stayed unmatched. CDR3 coding DNA: TGTGCCTGGAACTCAGGGAGGGACTACGAGCAGTACTTC. It specifies CAWNSGRDYEQYF.

This clonotype was detected a few times. The chain links TRBV3-1 to TRBJ1-4, with a weak D call TRBD1 (5 bases). Germline lookup yields CDR1 LGHDT and CDR2 YNNKEL (reference sequence). There are 13 residues in the CDR3. Trimming cost V 8 bases and J 2 bases, with 9 bases left between them. The CDR3 sequence: CASGGITNEKLFF. CDR3 nucleotides: TGTGCCAGCGGGGGTATCACTAATGAAAAACTGTTTTTT.

This clonotype was counted only a few times. The chain carries TRBV19 and TRBJ1-5; the D is unclear. Trimming took 4 bases from V and 0 from J, leaving 10 bases between them. CDR3 length: 15 amino acids. Germline-derived CDR1 and CDR2 are LNHDA and SQIVND (reference sequence). For the CDR3, the DNA is TGTGCCAGTAGTACCACCTCTTATAGCAATCAGCCCCAGCATTTT. Translated: CASSTTSYSNQPQHF.

The sample holds a few counts of this clonotype. The V gene is TRBV12-3 or TRBV12-4, the J gene TRBJ2-1, with TRBD1 as a possible D gene (5 bases). The length of the CDR3 is 13 residues. Trimming took 10 bases from V and 8 from J, leaving 18 bases between them. The CDR3 DNA sequence: TGTGCCACCAATTCCAGGGTTCGGGATGAGCAGTTCTTC. Its protein is CATNSRVRDEQFF.

This clonotype occurred many times. The genes are TRBV20-1 and TRBJ2-1, with 8 nucleotides matching TRBD2. V was pared by 6 bases and J by 9 bases, with 10 bases of the junction left unmatched. Germline-derived CDR1 and CDR2 are DFQATT and SNEGSKA (reference sequence). The CDR3 spans 13 residues. CDR3 residues: CSANNGRAGEQFF. Here the CDR3 DNA reads TGCAGTGCGAACAACGGGAGGGCAGGTGAGCAGTTCTTC.

The chain employs TRBV25-1 and TRBJ1-4; TRBD1 is a possible D gene (6 bases). V was shortened by 6 bases and J by 4 bases, with 12 bases between the two germline ends. The CDR3 consists of 14 residues. The germline gives CDR1 MGHDK, CDR2 SYGVNS. The CDR3 bases are TGTGCCAGCAGCCATACAGGGAATAATGAAAAACTGTTTTTT. Translating it yields CASSHTGNNEKLFF.

The genes are TRBV20-1 and TRBJ2-5; tentative D call: TRBD1 (5 bases). V dropped 6 bases and J dropped 4 bases, with 18 bases sitting between them. Germline V lookup: CDR1 DFQATT, CDR2 SNEGSKA (reference sequence). The CDR3 totals 14 residues. CDR3 sequence: CSARADTVVETQYF. CDR3 bases: TGCAGTGCACGGGCGGACACAGTGGTAGAGACCCAGTACTTC.

This clonotype has ten or more counts. This chain links TRBV12-3 or TRBV12-4 with TRBJ2-5; 7 nucleotides match TRBD1. J was trimmed by 5 bases and V by 4 bases; bases with no gene match: 7. The CDR3 spans 14 residues. The CDR3 DNA reads TGTGCCAGCAGTTGGGACAGTCTTAAGGAGACCCAGTACTTC. This codes for CASSWDSLKETQYF.

This clonotype has only a few counts. This chain uses TRBV12-3 or TRBV12-4 with TRBJ1-2, with D uncertain. With 4 bases removed from V and 4 bases from J, the gap between germline ends came to 19 bases. This CDR3 region has 16 residues. CDR3 in amino acids: CASSYTQQITPYGYTF. In nucleotides, the CDR3 is TGTGCCAGCAGTTATACACAGCAAATCACGCCCTATGGCTACACCTTC.

There are many counts of this clonotype. The gene calls are TRBV5-6 and TRBJ2-2, with 11 bases identical to TRBD1. The CDR3 totals 16 residues. Germline-derived CDR1 and CDR2 are SGHDT and YYEEEE. With V trimmed by 5 bases and J by 6 bases, 9 bases remained unmatched. Here the CDR3 DNA reads TGTGCCAGCAGGGAAATGGGACAGGGGGATGCCGGGGAGCTGTTTTTT. Protein sequence: CASREMGQGDAGELFF.

This clonotype showed up many times. The V call is TRBV12-3 or TRBV12-4, the J call TRBJ1-6, with unresolved D. With 3 bases removed from V and 10 bases from J, the gap between germline ends came to 4 bases. The CDR3 sequence is 11 residues long. The CDR3 nucleotides are TGTGCCAGCAGTTTTGGGTCACCCCTCCACTTT. Translation gives CASSFGSPLHF.

Ten or more counts support this clonotype. The V call is TRBV7-3, the J call TRBJ2-5; possibly TRBD1 or TRBD2 for D (7 bases each). Looked up from germline, CDR1 is SGHTA and CDR2 is FQGTGA. Trimming removed 0 bases from V and 4 bases from J, with 12 bases in between. This CDR3 comprises 15 residues. The CDR3, as DNA: TGTGCCAGCAGCTTAACAGGGGGCGGGGGAGAGACCCAGTACTTC. Translating it yields CASSLTGGGGETQYF.

At least ten counts were recorded for this clonotype. The chain employs TRBV20-1 and TRBJ2-7, with 10 bases lining up with TRBD1. Germline V gives CDR1 DFQATT, CDR2 SNEGSKA (reference sequence). V shed 6 bases, J shed 3 bases, and the junction held 8 bases outside the gene matches. The CDR3 runs to 14 residues. This CDR3 reads CSARGQGSFYEQYF. In DNA form, the CDR3 reads TGCAGTGCCAGGGGACAGGGGTCGTTCTACGAGCAGTACTTC.

This clonotype was seen at least ten times. This chain links TRBV6-1 with TRBJ1-5; 7 bases are shared with TRBD1. Germline values: CDR1 MNHNS, CDR2 SASEGT. The CDR3 is made up of 15 amino acids. Unmatched junction bases numbered 7, after V lost 3 bases and J lost 5 bases. CDR3 nucleotides: TGTGCCAGCAGTGATGGGTCAGGGGGATATCAGCCCCAGCATTTT. This encodes CASSDGSGGYQPQHF.

This rearrangement joins TRBV20-1 to TRBJ2-3, with D uncertain. V shed 3 bases and J shed 2 bases, with 12 bases lying between them. The CDR3 totals 14 residues. CDR1 is DFQATT, CDR2 SNEGSKA, per germline (reference sequence). The CDR3 bases are TGCAGTGCTAGTGGAGTTTTTGACACAGATACGCAGTATTTT. It is translated as CSASGVFDTDTQYF.

At least ten counts were recorded for this clonotype. CDR3 protein: CSVQGLHTDTQYF. The CDR3 DNA reads as TGCAGCGTTCAGGGGTTGCACACAGATACGCAGTATTTT. The gene calls are TRBV29-1 and TRBJ2-3, with D perhaps TRBD1 (6 bases). The CDR3 consists of 13 residues. Germline V gene lookup returns CDR1 SQVTM and CDR2 ANQGSEA. V dropped 5 bases and J dropped 2 bases, with 11 bases sitting between them.

This clonotype came up many times. The chain recombines TRBV24-1 with TRBJ2-1, with 9 nucleotides matching TRBD1. The CDR3 has 18 amino acids. V shed 4 bases, J shed 3 bases, and the junction held 12 bases outside the gene matches. Per germline, CDR1 KGHDR and CDR2 SFDVKD. CDR3 DNA sequence: TGTGCCACCAGTGACCCAACGACAGGGGGAAGTTACTACAATGAGCAGTTCTTC. This translates into CATSDPTTGGSYYNEQFF.

The J gene is TRBJ2-5, the V gene TRBV3-1, with a possible D match to TRBD1 (6 bases). Germline V gene data show CDR1 as LGHDT and CDR2 as YNNKEL (reference sequence). Trimming stripped 5 bases from V and 5 bases from J, with 15 bases between. The CDR3 consists of 14 residues. The CDR3 region is CASSGTPEGETQYF. The CDR3 coding sequence is TGTGCCAGCAGCGGGACACCCGAAGGGGAGACCCAGTACTTC.

This clonotype has ten or more counts. The rearrangement joins TRBV6-1 to TRBJ2-5; unclear D gene. V dropped 6 bases and J dropped 0 bases, with 11 bases sitting between them. The CDR3 totals 14 residues. The germline V gene has CDR1 MNHNS and CDR2 SASEGT. CDR3 region: CASSPDWDQETQYF. The CDR3 DNA reads TGTGCCAGCAGCCCTGACTGGGACCAAGAGACCCAGTACTTC.

The V and J genes are TRBV15 and TRBJ1-5, with 7 bases aligning to TRBD1. Germline CDR1 LNHNV, CDR2 YYDKDF (reference sequence). The CDR3 has 18 residues. V lost 0 bases to trimming and J lost 3 bases; unmatched junction nucleotides: 11. In nucleotides, the CDR3 is TGTGCCACCAGCAGAGATTACAGCCGGACAGGCGACAATCAGCCCCAGCATTTT. This translates into CATSRDYSRTGDNQPQHF. Filled out from reference TRBV15 and TRBJ1-5, the complete variable domain reads DAMVIQNPRYQVTQFGKPVTLSCSQTLNHNVMYWYQQKSSQAPKLLFHYYDKDFNNEADTPDNFQSRRPNTSFCFLDIRSPGLGDTAMYLCATSRDYSRTGDNQPQHFGDGTRLSIL.

This clonotype has a count of ten or more. The rearrangement joins TRBV12-3 or TRBV12-4 to TRBJ2-1, with 7 bases fitting TRBD2. J lost 0 bases, V lost 6 bases, and 2 bases had no gene match. This CDR3 comprises 14 residues. The CDR3 DNA is TGTGCCAGCAGGATAGCGGGCTCCTACAATGAGCAGTTCTTC. Its protein product is CASRIAGSYNEQFF.

J is TRBJ1-5 and V is TRBV19; D remains ambiguous. There are 15 residues in the CDR3. Germline V gene sequence: CDR1 LNHDA, CDR2 SQIVND (reference sequence). V gave up 2 bases and J gave up 4 bases, with 12 bases separating them. In DNA, the CDR3 is TGTGCCAGTAGTATAACGACGGGCAGGAATCAGCCCCAGCATTTT. Residues: CASSITTGRNQPQHF.

The genes are TRBV5-8 and TRBJ2-6; D is undetermined. Germline V gene lookup returns CDR1 SGHTS and CDR2 YDEGEE. V was shortened by 9 bases and J by 1 base, with 11 bases between the two germline ends. This CDR3 has 14 amino acids. The DNA for the CDR3 is TGTGCCACCCCCCTGGGGTCTGGGGCCAACGTCCTGACTTTC. It yields the protein CATPLGSGANVLTF.

Ten or more counts support this clonotype. The J gene is TRBJ2-7, the V gene TRBV6-1; 8 bases align to TRBD2. CDR3 length: 15 residues. The junction had 9 bases not matched to a gene; V was cut back by 7 bases and J by 1 base. Germline V gene data show CDR1 as MNHNS and CDR2 as SASEGT. The CDR3 DNA reads as TGTGCCAGCAATGACGGGACTAGGGCTTCCTACGAGCAGTACTTC. Translated, it gives CASNDGTRASYEQYF.

The table lists this clonotype with a few counts. The genes are TRBV19 and TRBJ1-5; a possible D gene is TRBD1 (6 bases). Germline V lookup: CDR1 LNHDA, CDR2 SQIVND (reference sequence). V shed 5 bases and J shed 1 base, with 12 bases lying between them. The CDR3 sequence is 15 residues long. DNA for the CDR3: TGTGCCAGTAGTGCCCTCGGACAGAGCAATCAGCCCCAGCATTTT. This codes for CASSALGQSNQPQHF.

V and J are TRBV28 and TRBJ1-1; 7 bases are a match to TRBD1. CDR3 length equals 15 residues. Per the germline V gene, CDR1 is MDHEN and CDR2 is SYDVKM. Germline trimming cut 7 bases from V and 4 bases from J; bases unmatched to any gene: 12. CDR3 sequence: CASTPSAGGITEAFF. The CDR3 nucleotides read TGTGCCAGCACACCATCAGCAGGGGGGATCACTGAAGCTTTCTTT.

This clonotype was detected ten times or more. The J gene is TRBJ2-5, the V gene TRBV20-1; no clear D gene. Germline CDR1 DFQATT, CDR2 SNEGSKA (reference sequence). This CDR3 region has 17 residues. V was shortened by 1 base and J by 5 bases, with 23 bases between the two germline ends. The CDR3 spells CSARALAGIYEKETQYF. The CDR3 bases are TGCAGTGCTAGAGCTCTGGCTGGCATCTACGAGAAGGAGACCCAGTACTTC.

This clonotype has just a few counts. One base away lies a much larger clone, so this may be a sequencing read error. The V call is TRBV18, the J call TRBJ2-3; perhaps TRBD1 as D (5 bases). The CDR3 has 13 amino acids. Germline V CDR1 and CDR2: KGHSH, LQKENI. CDR3: CASSPSATDMQYF. The CDR3 DNA follows: TGTGCCAGCTCACCGTCGGCGACAGATATGCAGTATTTT.